The 15 T cell receptor beta chains in this list originate from one sample, sequenced in a study of molecular identifiers for immune sequencing clone quantification. Using its own MiXCR run on the PCR reads, TCRdb lists one record per CDR3 protein. This table holds roughly 24,000 distinct CDR3 sequences, under 20% found once. The sample taken for sequencing was naive CD8+ T cells from blood, with Jurkat cell RNA spiked in. Subset reported: FACS-sorted CD8+CD4-CCR7+CD45RA+ naive T cells. These receptors came from a human donor in good health. Some libraries in this study had Jurkat cell RNA spiked in.

This clonotype was counted at least ten times. This chain uses TRBV20-1 with TRBJ2-1, with TRBD1 matching 9 bases. There are 16 residues in the CDR3. V shed 2 bases, J shed 0 bases, and the junction held 5 bases outside the gene matches. Germline loops: CDR1 DFQATT, CDR2 SNEGSKA (reference sequence). The CDR3 DNA is TGCAGTGCTAGAAAACAGGGGGCCAGCTCCTACAATGAGCAGTTCTTC. This translates into CSARKQGASSYNEQFF.

This clonotype is labeled as medium-sized (0.01 to 0.1%). V usage is TRBV5-1 and J usage is TRBJ2-3; TRBD1 is a possible D gene (5 bases). Germline values: CDR1 SGHRS, CDR2 YFSETQ. V dropped 1 base and J dropped 0 bases, with 6 bases sitting between them. CDR3 length: 14 residues. This CDR3 reads CASSLPGSTDTQYF. The CDR3 nucleotides read TGCGCCAGCAGCTTGCCAGGGAGCACAGATACGCAGTATTTT.

In this sample, this clonotype turned up many times. This chain connects TRBV3-1 to TRBJ2-5, with 10 nucleotides matching TRBD2. The CDR3 consists of 15 residues. V shed 4 bases and J 1 base; nucleotides not matched to a gene: 3. Looked up from germline, CDR1 is LGHDT and CDR2 is YNNKEL (reference sequence). The CDR3 reads CASSPRTSGQETQYF. CDR3 nucleotides: TGTGCCAGCAGCCCCCGGACTAGCGGCCAAGAGACCCAGTACTTC.

This clonotype was counted ten times or more. The chain has TRBV4-3 and TRBJ2-7; 10 bases line up with TRBD1. Losses at the gene ends were 5 bases for V and 2 bases for J; bases not matched to a gene: 6. The germline V gene encodes CDR1 LGHNA and CDR2 YSLEER. The CDR3 contains 15 residues. The CDR3 DNA is TGCGCCAGCAGCGGTTGGACAGGGGGAACCTACGAGCAGTACTTC. This sequence encodes CASSGWTGGTYEQYF.

This clonotype was seen many times. The CDR3 DNA sequence: TGTGCCAGCAGCCATACTAGCGGTAGCTCCTACGAGCAGTACTTC. Translated: CASSHTSGSSYEQYF. This chain links TRBV7-9 with TRBJ2-7; 8 bases map to TRBD2. The V segment lost 5 bases and the J segment 0 bases; nucleotides outside the gene matches: 6. Germline V gene data show CDR1 as SEHNR and CDR2 as FQNEAQ (reference sequence). The CDR3 extends over 15 amino acids.

Remarks on this clonotype: A much bigger clone sits one base away, suggesting this may be a read error. The chain joins TRBV6-5 to TRBJ2-7; the D is unclear. This CDR3 has 14 residues. The V gene lost 7 bases and the J gene lost 4 bases, with 17 bases spanning the gap. In germline, CDR1 is MNHEY, CDR2 SVGAGI. This chain's CDR3 is CASTDSWGSYEQYF. The CDR3 DNA sequence: TGTGCCAGCACTGACTCTTGGGGAAGTTACGAGCAGTACTTC.

About this clonotype: Given a much more abundant clone one base away, this may be a read error. The chain combines TRBV2 with TRBJ2-7, with 11 positions matching TRBD2. There are 15 residues in the CDR3. The germline gives CDR1 SNHLY, CDR2 FYNNEI. This CDR3 is CACSELAGESYEQYF. The CDR3 bases are TGTGCCTGCAGTGAACTAGCGGGGGAATCCTACGAGCAGTACTTC.

This clonotype showed up many times. The chain uses TRBV6-2 or TRBV6-3 and TRBJ2-3, with D hard to call. Trimming took off 6 bases at V and 6 bases at J, with 16 bases between the two ends. Germline lookup yields CDR1 MNHEY and CDR2 SVGEGT. This CDR3 region has 14 residues. The CDR3 bases are TGTGCCAGCAGCTACCTCACGACCACTGATACGCAGTATTTT. The encoded protein is CASSYLTTTDTQYF.

Ten or more counts support this clonotype. This sequence joins TRBV7-9 and TRBJ2-3; D is possibly TRBD2 (5 bases). Between the trimmed V and J ends, which lost 4 bases and 0 bases, there was a span of 17 bases. CDR3 length: 17 amino acids. The germline gives CDR1 SEHNR, CDR2 FQNEAQ (reference sequence). The CDR3 is CASSSTGERGSTDTQYF. The CDR3, as DNA: TGTGCCAGCAGCTCAACCGGGGAAAGAGGTAGCACAGATACGCAGTATTTT.

This clonotype was counted ten times or more. This chain uses TRBV27 with TRBJ2-7, with D possibly matching TRBD1 (5 bases). CDR1 is MNHEY and CDR2 is SMNVEV in the germline V gene (reference sequence). The CDR3 runs to 13 residues. Trimming cost V 5 bases and J 3 bases, with 11 bases left between them. The CDR3 DNA sequence: TGTGCCAGCAGTACTGGGGCAGTCTACGAGCAGTACTTC. It specifies CASSTGAVYEQYF.

This clonotype has at least ten counts. V is TRBV4-1 and J is TRBJ2-7, with a possible D match to TRBD1 (5 bases). CDR3 length equals 13 residues. In germline, CDR1 is MGHRA, CDR2 YSYEKL. Trimming stripped 4 bases from V and 6 bases from J, with 13 bases between. This CDR3 is CASSLTTAFEQYF. In DNA, the CDR3 is TGCGCCAGCAGCCTGACGACAGCGTTCGAGCAGTACTTC.

This clonotype was seen repeatedly, ten times or more. The chain recombines TRBV5-1 with TRBJ2-7; 7 positions agree with TRBD1. In germline, CDR1 is SGHRS, CDR2 YFSETQ. CDR3 length: 13 amino acids. Trimming took 3 bases from V and 3 from J; bases not matched to a gene: 3. CDR3 region: CASSSTGYYEQYF. CDR3 DNA: TGCGCCAGCAGCTCGACAGGGTACTACGAGCAGTACTTC.

This clonotype was seen at least ten times. The CDR3 sequence is CASSQASGSYEQYF. The CDR3 DNA follows: TGTGCCAGCAGCCAGGCAAGCGGTTCATACGAGCAGTACTTC. The chain has TRBV7-6 and TRBJ2-7; D is possibly TRBD2 (5 bases). This CDR3 is built from 14 residues. V was clipped by 5 bases and J by 4 bases, with 15 bases between them. Per the germline V gene, CDR1 is SGHVS and CDR2 is FNYEAQ.

The gene calls are TRBV6-5 and TRBJ2-3; no firm D call. V shed 2 bases and J shed 3 bases, with 12 bases lying between them. The CDR3 sequence is 15 residues long. Germline-derived CDR1 and CDR2 are MNHEY and SVGAGI. This chain's CDR3 is CASSYDAEVTDTQYF. CDR3 DNA sequence: TGTGCCAGCAGTTACGACGCAGAGGTGACAGATACGCAGTATTTT.

The table lists this clonotype with many counts. V gene TRBV19 combines with J gene TRBJ1-5, with 7 bases fitting TRBD1. The CDR3 has 13 amino acids. Germline V gene data show CDR1 as LNHDA and CDR2 as SQIVND (reference sequence). Trimming at V came to 7 bases and at J to 6 bases, leaving 6 bases not matched to a gene. CDR3: CASTAGGGQPQHF. The CDR3 DNA reads TGTGCCAGTACAGCAGGGGGGGGTCAGCCCCAGCATTTT. Together with reference TRBV19 and TRBJ1-5, the CDR3 gives the full variable domain: DGGITQSPKYLFRKEGQNVTLSCEQNLNHDAMYWYRQDPGQGLRLIYYSQIVNDFQKGDIAEGYSVSREKKESFPLTVTSAQKNPTAFYLCASTAGGGQPQHFGDGTRLSIL.